The source of this T cell receptor (beta chain) is a study of blood T cells in healthy people across ages. Trimming removed 11 bases at V and 3 bases at J, with 14 bases between. Germline V gene sequence: CDR1 ENHRY, CDR2 SYGVKD. There are 12 residues in the CDR3. This clonotype was seen more than once but under ten times. Through a sample-barcoded 5' primer and a J-beta primer mix, a second PCR was run for roughly 6 to 12 cycles. Using its own MiXCR run on the 5' RACE reads, TCRdb lists one record per CDR3 protein. The sample lists 580,000 or so distinct CDR3 sequences; less than 60% were seen once. Collection of 8.5 to 10 milliliters of peripheral blood was performed for each donor.

The TCR was taken from a man at least 80 years old in good health. The sequencing input was blood. The chain couples TRBV10-3 to TRBJ2-7, with D hard to call. The DNA of the CDR3 is TGTGCCGTCGGAGCCCAAATCTACGAGCAGTACTTC. It is translated as CAVGAQIYEQYF.